The present TCR beta chain was sequenced within a study of T cell clones after liver transplantation. At the level of the study: A pre-transplant mixed lymphocyte reaction with TCRbeta sequencing defined graft-donor-reactive clones followed in post-transplant blood.

Sequencing was performed with immunoSEQ multiplex PCR; in TCRdb, only in-frame clones are kept and a portion is missing. Here the sample spans around 100,000 clones, under 90% being singletons. The CDR3 has 17 residues. Germline V gives CDR1 LNHDA, CDR2 SQIVND (reference sequence). The V end lost 4 bases, the J end lost 1 base, and 20 bases lay between the germline ends. The sample here was CD4+ T cells from blood, taken around 49 months after liver transplant. The sequence derives from a human patient who received a liver transplant. The graft donor may have contributed some T cells. J is TRBJ2-7 and V is TRBV19, with D possibly being TRBD1 or TRBD2 (5 bases each). Here the CDR3 DNA reads TGTGCCAGTAGTACTACCGTTACAGTGGGGGTGTCCTACGAGCAGTACTTC. It codes for CASSTTVTVGVSYEQYF.